The 18 T cell receptor beta chains reported below all come from one sample, sequenced in a study of blood T cell repertoires in COVID-19. Produced via immunoSEQ multiplex PCR; TCRdb's table is partial and in-frame only. The data hold around 94,000 clones, with around 80% observed a single time. Sequenced material: peripheral blood. The receptors here all came from a human donor in a cohort sampled during active COVID-19.

CDR3 region: CASSPGQPYEQYF. The CDR3 DNA reads TGTGCCAGCAGCCCCGGACAGCCCTACGAGCAGTACTTC. The chain joins TRBV5-4 to TRBJ2-7; a possible D gene is TRBD1 (6 bases). The CDR3 sequence is 13 residues long. Germline V gene data show CDR1 as SGHNT and CDR2 as YYREEE (reference sequence). V dropped 4 bases and J dropped 2 bases, with 10 bases sitting between them.

The chain recombines TRBV7-9 with TRBJ1-4; 7 bases agree with TRBD1. Germline V gene data show CDR1 as SEHNR and CDR2 as FQNEAQ (reference sequence). With 0 bases clipped from V and 7 bases from J, the junction kept 5 bases outside the gene matches. This CDR3 has 15 residues. CDR3 nucleotide sequence: TGTGCCAGCAGCTTAGCCACAGGGGCGGGTGAAAAACTGTTTTTT. This encodes CASSLATGAGEKLFF.

The rearrangement uses TRBV2 and TRBJ1-5, with a tentative D call TRBD1 (5 bases). V was trimmed by 9 bases and J by 8 bases, leaving 20 bases between them. There are 14 residues in the CDR3. Germline assignment: CDR1 SNHLY and CDR2 FYNNEI. The CDR3 reads CASKAYGGDKPQHF. CDR3 DNA: TGTGCCAGTAAGGCCTATGGGGGGGATAAGCCCCAGCATTTT.

This clone was recorded only once. The chain has TRBV28 and TRBJ2-7; 11 bases align to TRBD1. Losses at the gene ends were 1 base for V and 6 bases for J; bases not matched to a gene: 5. The length of the CDR3 is 15 residues. The V gene's germline CDR1 is MDHEN and CDR2 SYDVKM. CDR3 loop: CASSLSGQGVGEQYF. CDR3 DNA: TGTGCCAGCAGTTTATCGGGACAGGGGGTAGGCGAGCAGTACTTC.

The V gene is TRBV5-1, the J gene TRBJ1-4; D is unclear. Germline values: CDR1 SGHRS, CDR2 YFSETQ. CDR3 length: 14 amino acids. V lost 4 bases and J 3 bases, leaving 10 bases between the germline ends. Here the CDR3 reads CASSRGGPNEKLFF. DNA for the CDR3: TGCGCCAGCAGCCGAGGTGGCCCTAATGAAAAACTGTTTTTT.

The chain couples TRBV18 to TRBJ2-3, with D tentatively TRBD1 (5 bases). CDR1 and CDR2 (germline): KGHSH, LQKENI. The CDR3 extends over 15 amino acids. Trimming removed 6 bases at V and 0 bases at J, with 13 bases between. In DNA, the CDR3 is TGTGCCAGCTCGCAAACAGGAGTTAGCACAGATACGCAGTATTTT. It codes for CASSQTGVSTDTQYF.

The V call is TRBV6-5, the J call TRBJ1-1; the D is unclear. Trimming shortened V by 2 bases and J by 4 bases, and 11 bases separated the two germline ends. The germline gives CDR1 MNHEY, CDR2 SVGAGI. This CDR3 is 14 amino acids long. CDR3 DNA sequence: TGTGCCAGCAGTTACGCGGGCCCGATCACTGAAGCTTTCTTT. Protein sequence: CASSYAGPITEAFF.

The chain combines TRBV3-1 (or the pseudogene TRBV3-2) with TRBJ1-3; D not resolved. V gave up 4 bases and J gave up 2 bases, with 6 bases separating them. This CDR3 comprises 13 residues. Germline-derived CDR1 and CDR2 are LGHDT and YNNKEL (reference sequence). CDR3 in DNA: TGTGCCAGCAGCCTAGCAGCTGGAAACACCATATATTTT. This encodes CASSLAAGNTIYF.

The CDR3 spells CASSFRQRIAGAWDEQFF. In nucleotides, the CDR3 is TGTGCCAGCAGTTTTAGGCAACGTATAGCGGGAGCTTGGGATGAGCAGTTCTTC. This chain connects TRBV27 to TRBJ2-1, with TRBD2 matching over 9 bases. This CDR3 has 18 amino acids. Per the germline V gene, CDR1 is MNHEY and CDR2 is SMNVEV (reference sequence). Trimming at V came to 3 bases and at J to 8 bases, leaving 17 bases not matched to a gene.

DNA for the CDR3: TGTGCCAGCAGTGAAGCCGGGACTAGCGGGAGGGCCTTGGAGACCCAGTACTTC. Translating gives CASSEAGTSGRALETQYF. The rearrangement links TRBV6-1 to TRBJ2-5; the match to TRBD2 covers 16 bases. The V segment lost 0 bases and the J segment 5 bases; nucleotides outside the gene matches: 6. Germline lookup yields CDR1 MNHNS and CDR2 SASEGT. The CDR3 spans 18 residues.

The chain recombines TRBV7-8 with TRBJ1-3; 10 positions match TRBD1. In germline, CDR1 is SGHVS, CDR2 FQNEAQ. CDR3 length: 15 amino acids. J gave up 0 bases and V 5 bases, and 1 base lay outside the gene matches. CDR3: CASSRTGGSGNTIYF. For the CDR3, the DNA is TGTGCCAGCAGCCGGACAGGGGGCTCTGGAAACACCATATATTTT.

The chain recombines TRBV7-2 with TRBJ2-7, with 9 bases lining up with TRBD1. J was trimmed by 3 bases and V by 5 bases; bases with no gene match: 14. CDR1 SGHTA and CDR2 FQGNSA come from the germline V gene. CDR3 length: 17 residues. The CDR3, as DNA: TGTGCCAGCAGCGGGGATGTGTGGTGGACAGGGGACTACGAGCAGTACTTC. This sequence encodes CASSGDVWWTGDYEQYF.

V and J are TRBV5-1 and TRBJ1-1; no firm D call. Germline CDR1 reads SGHRS; CDR2 reads YFSETQ. This CDR3 comprises 13 residues. Trimming cost V 2 bases and J 0 bases, with 5 bases left between them. The CDR3, as DNA: TGCGCCAGCAGCTTCAACATGAACACTGAAGCTTTCTTT. As protein: CASSFNMNTEAFF.

The chain couples TRBV28 to TRBJ1-3; D ambiguous. This CDR3 comprises 14 residues. Germline-derived CDR1 and CDR2 are MDHEN and SYDVKM. The germline V and J ends were trimmed by 6 bases and 0 bases, with 9 bases remaining between them. CDR3 residues: CASRRLISGNTIYF. Here the CDR3 DNA reads TGTGCCAGCAGGCGACTCATCTCTGGAAACACCATATATTTT.

The gene calls are TRBV20-1 and TRBJ2-1; D gene uncertain. CDR1 is DFQATT, CDR2 SNEGSKA, per germline (reference sequence). This CDR3 is built from 11 residues. CDR3 residues: CSAKEYNEQFF. The CDR3 region has the DNA TGCAGCGCCAAAGAGTACAATGAGCAGTTCTTC.

The V gene is TRBV19, the J gene TRBJ2-1, with D maybe TRBD2 (6 bases). This CDR3 spans 13 amino acids. CDR1 and CDR2 from the germline V gene are LNHDA and SQIVND (reference sequence). V was cut by 9 bases and J by 8 bases, with 17 bases left in between. CDR3 protein: CASRLGNIDEQFF. The CDR3 DNA reads as TGTGCCAGCCGACTAGGAAACATCGATGAGCAGTTCTTC.

The chain joins TRBV5-4 to TRBJ2-7; TRBD1 might be the D (5 bases). The V gene's germline CDR1 is SGHNT and CDR2 YYREEE (reference sequence). The CDR3 is made up of 15 amino acids. Between the trimmed V and J ends, which lost 0 bases and 7 bases, there was a span of 17 bases. CDR3 nucleotide sequence: TGTGCCAGCAGCTTGGGTGGGGCAGGCGGTTTTGAGCAGTACTTC. Encoded protein: CASSLGGAGGFEQYF.

The rearrangement joins TRBV19 to TRBJ2-1, with a tentative D call TRBD2 (5 bases). Germline V CDR1 and CDR2: LNHDA, SQIVND (reference sequence). CDR3 length: 12 residues. The V end was cut by 7 bases, the J end by 3 bases, with 7 bases between. The CDR3 spells CASTGGYNEQFF. The CDR3 coding sequence is TGTGCCAGTACAGGAGGCTACAATGAGCAGTTCTTC.